This note documents a single T cell receptor (beta chain) sequence. The V segment lost 4 bases and the J segment 0 bases; nucleotides outside the gene matches: 10. The CDR3 totals 18 residues. From germline, CDR1 is MGHRA and CDR2 YSYEKL. The sample originates from a study of human T cells and chemical hapten exposure. TCRdb ran MiXCR on the RACE reads and lists one entry per CDR3 protein. The sample lists 330,000 or so distinct CDR3 sequences; about 6.3% were seen once. Time point denoted: patch test 2, 6 weeks after DPC sensitization. The treatment here: therapeutic diphenylcyclopropenone sensitization with weekly scalp DPC.

V gene TRBV4-1 combines with J gene TRBJ2-2, with 8 bases that match TRBD2. The TCR comes from a woman aged 18-30 years with alopecia areata. Some clones in this sample may be carry-over from other donors' samples. The sample consisted of whole blood, taken in connection with sensitization to the hapten diphenylcyclopropenone (DPC). The CDR3 bases are TGCGCCAGCAGCCCAGCGGGGGCGGCTCATCCGAACACCGGGGAGCTGTTTTTT. Translation: CASSPAGAAHPNTGELFF.